Listed here are 13 T cell receptor beta chains from one sample, sequenced in a study of blood T cell repertoires in COVID-19. The repertoire was sequenced with immunoSEQ multiplex PCR; TCRdb's copy has only in-frame clones and lacks some. The data contain more than 80,000 clones, 71% of them singletons. What was sequenced was peripheral blood. The receptors originated from a human donor with acute or convalescent COVID-19. The donor label of this sample is uncertain.

This chain links TRBV24-1 with TRBJ2-6; 7 bases are a match to TRBD2. Germline assignment: CDR1 KGHDR and CDR2 SFDVKD. The CDR3 covers 14 residues. V dropped 9 bases and J dropped 3; count of bases not matched to a gene: 4. For the CDR3, the DNA is TGTGCCACCCAAGCGGGGTTTGGGGCCAACGTCCTGACTTTC. Its protein is CATQAGFGANVLTF.

This clone was counted only a few times. V usage is TRBV27 and J usage is TRBJ2-1; TRBD2 aligns across 7 bases. CDR1 and CDR2 from the germline V gene are MNHEY and SMNVEV (reference sequence). The CDR3 length is 15 residues. Trimming took 3 bases from V and 0 from J; bases not matched to a gene: 2. CDR3 region: CASSLGGSSYNEQFF. The DNA for the CDR3 is TGTGCCAGCAGTTTGGGGGGGTCCTCCTACAATGAGCAGTTCTTC.

This chain uses TRBV7-9 with TRBJ1-2, with 9 bases identical to TRBD1. CDR3 size: 16 residues. The V gene's germline CDR1 is SEHNR and CDR2 FQNEAQ (reference sequence). The ends lost 1 base at V and 2 bases at J; junction bases unmatched: 5. The CDR3 loop is CASSLGWDRENYGYTF. The CDR3 DNA sequence: TGTGCCAGCAGCTTAGGTTGGGACAGGGAGAACTATGGCTACACCTTC.

V is TRBV9 and J is TRBJ1-4; weak D call: TRBD1 (6 bases). The CDR3 sequence is 15 residues long. Germline V lookup: CDR1 SGDLS, CDR2 YYNGEE. Trimming cost V 3 bases and J 2 bases, with 11 bases left between them. Here the CDR3 DNA reads TGTGCCAGCAGCGGAAACAGGGACACTAATGAAAAACTGTTTTTT. Its protein is CASSGNRDTNEKLFF. The variable domain in full, completed from reference TRBV9 and TRBJ1-4, reads DSGVTQTPKHLITATGQRVTLRCSPRSGDLSVYWYQQSLDQGLQFLIQYYNGEERAKGNILERFSAQQFPDLHSELNLSSLELGDSALYFCASSGNRDTNEKLFFGSGTQLSVL.

The chain carries TRBV5-1 and TRBJ2-2; TRBD2 matches at 12 bases. The CDR3 runs to 16 residues. Trimming removed 0 bases from V and 8 bases from J; junction bases left unmatched: 5. The germline CDR1 and CDR2 sequences are SGHRS and YFSETQ. For the CDR3, the DNA is TGCGCCAGCAGCTTGGCCCCTGGGACTAGCGGGGGGGAGCTGTTTTTT. It is translated as CASSLAPGTSGGELFF.

The V gene is TRBV6-5, the J gene TRBJ1-2; 9 nucleotides agree with TRBD1. J was trimmed by 7 bases and V by 4 bases; bases with no gene match: 7. Germline V lookup: CDR1 MNHEY, CDR2 SVGAGI. The CDR3 loop spans 14 amino acids. The CDR3 here is CASSFTGTGSGYTF. The CDR3 DNA sequence: TGTGCCAGCAGTTTTACCGGGACAGGGAGTGGCTACACCTTC.

The chain combines TRBV28 with TRBJ1-2; 7 bases align to TRBD1. V lost 5 bases and J lost 5; bases outside the gene matches: 5. Germline-derived CDR1 and CDR2 are MDHEN and SYDVKM. CDR3 size: 13 residues. Here the CDR3 reads CASSLDRLYGYTF. CDR3 DNA: TGTGCCAGCAGTCTGGACAGGCTGTATGGCTACACCTTC.

This clone was seen a few times. The chain joins TRBV5-1 to TRBJ2-1; no definite D call. Between the trimmed V and J ends, which lost 4 bases and 7 bases, there was a span of 15 bases. The CDR3 has 14 residues. Germline V gene sequence: CDR1 SGHRS, CDR2 YFSETQ. The DNA of the CDR3 is TGCGCCAGCAGCGAGGTCTCGAGATGGAATGAGCAGTTCTTC. It yields the protein CASSEVSRWNEQFF.

This clone occurred once. CDR3 sequence: CASSQEGLAGSYNEQFF. As DNA, the CDR3 is TGTGCCAGCAGCCAAGAGGGCCTAGCGGGCTCCTACAATGAGCAGTTCTTC. J is TRBJ2-1 and V is TRBV3-1 (or the pseudogene TRBV3-2); 8 bases line up with TRBD2. The junction had 4 bases not matched to a gene; V was cut back by 0 bases and J by 0 bases. This CDR3 has 17 residues. Per germline, CDR1 LGHDT and CDR2 YNNKEL (reference sequence).

A few counts support this clone. The identical CDR3 is also encoded by other nucleotide sequences in the sample. V gene TRBV5-1 combines with J gene TRBJ2-2, with TRBD1 as a possible D gene (6 bases). CDR1 and CDR2 from the germline V gene are SGHRS and YFSETQ. V was shortened by 0 bases and J by 7 bases, with 10 bases between the two germline ends. This CDR3 spans 14 amino acids. CDR3 in DNA: TGCGCCAGCAGCTTGGGGGACATCGGCGGGGAGCTGTTTTTT. Translated: CASSLGDIGGELFF. Using reference TRBV5-1 and TRBJ2-2 for the parts outside the CDR3, the full variable domain is KAGVTQTPRYLIKTRGQQVTLSCSPISGHRSVSWYQQTPGQGLQFLFEYFSETQRNKGNFPGRFSGRQFSNSRSEMNVSTLELGDSALYLCASSLGDIGGELFFGEGSRLTVL.

The rearrangement joins TRBV6-5 to TRBJ1-1; TRBD1 agrees at 8 bases. V was pared by 7 bases and J by 4 bases, with 5 bases of the junction left unmatched. The V gene's germline CDR1 is MNHEY and CDR2 SVGAGI. The CDR3 loop spans 13 amino acids. As DNA, the CDR3 is TGTGCCAGCACCAGGACAGGGATCACTGAAGCTTTCTTT. Its protein product is CASTRTGITEAFF.

Only a few counts were recorded for this clone. The CDR3 sequence: CATSTGTGGGETQYF. DNA of the CDR3: TGTGCCACCAGTACCGGGACAGGGGGGGGAGAGACCCAGTACTTC. The V gene is TRBV24-1, the J gene TRBJ2-5; TRBD1 matches at 11 bases. After removal of 6 bases from V and 4 bases from J, the junction contained 6 bases not matched to a gene. The CDR3 length is 15 residues. Germline assignment: CDR1 KGHDR and CDR2 SFDVKD.

This clone was recorded only once. This chain joins TRBV7-2 and TRBJ2-7; 10 nucleotides match TRBD1. Losses at the gene ends were 6 bases for V and 7 bases for J; bases not matched to a gene: 12. CDR1 is SGHTA and CDR2 is FQGNSA in the germline V gene. The CDR3 has 15 residues. CDR3 DNA: TGTGCCAGCAGTCGACAGGGGGCTGAGGTGCGAGAGCAGTACTTC. Protein product: CASSRQGAEVREQYF.